Below, one TCR beta chain is given with its context. This clonotype showed up many times. This receptor's antigen is unknown. Base quality data are lacking; no much larger clone is found one base away. The junction shows trimming of 1 base on V and 8 bases on J, plus 9 bases between the germline ends. From a lookup of the germline V gene, CDR1 and CDR2 are SGHVS and FQNEAQ. The cysteine opens and the phenylalanine closes a CDR3 of 13 amino acids. Solely the CDR3 DNA is kept, with 39 bases framed from the first base. The run used an Illumina HiSeq 1500. TCRdb ran its own pipeline on the public reads, namely fastp trimming at Q25 and MiXCR clone calling, and kept in-frame beta chains. For every CDR3 protein sequence, its rows merge into one entry that carries the most common genes and DNA. The sample table holds about 60,000 distinct CDR3 sequences, of which 20% to 25% were seen once. The ten largest account for around 64% of the sample.

This record comes from a study of T cell repertoires in cytomegalovirus infection (dated by TCRdb to between 2017 and 2020). Regarding the research as a whole: Recently identified HLA-C-restricted CMV epitopes, whose presentation resists viral immunomodulation, were targeted by peptide stimulations together with well-studied HLA-B-restricted epitopes. Donor HLA type was relevant to the analysis, because carriage of CMV infection together with the matching HLA type was indicated by public TCR beta signatures.

Summary of the overall study and its limitations: The ex vivo response was dominated by HLA-C-restricted CMV-specific TCR beta clonotypes, and the single most frequent clonotype in two of eight donors was supplied by these HLA-C-restricted clonotypes. In both this cohort and an independent cohort of 352 donors, the cumulative frequency of public TCR beta family members distinguished carriers of CMV infection plus the relevant HLA type.

Taken with the paper, the label for treatment or condition translates to: in vitro stimulation with specific CMV peptide epitopes to enrich CMV-specific T cells. The chain is assembled from TRBV7-8 and TRBJ2-1; too little of a D gene remains to name it. The clonotype was recovered from a human donor in good health (CMV status not recorded). Some clones in this sample may be carry-over from other donors' samples. The specimen comprised CD8+ T cells from cultured PBMCs, sampled from culture after CMV antigen stimulation. In nucleotides, the sequence is TGTGCCAGCAGCTTAGGGCGGTCGGATGAGCAGTTCTTC. It specifies CASSLGRSDEQFF.